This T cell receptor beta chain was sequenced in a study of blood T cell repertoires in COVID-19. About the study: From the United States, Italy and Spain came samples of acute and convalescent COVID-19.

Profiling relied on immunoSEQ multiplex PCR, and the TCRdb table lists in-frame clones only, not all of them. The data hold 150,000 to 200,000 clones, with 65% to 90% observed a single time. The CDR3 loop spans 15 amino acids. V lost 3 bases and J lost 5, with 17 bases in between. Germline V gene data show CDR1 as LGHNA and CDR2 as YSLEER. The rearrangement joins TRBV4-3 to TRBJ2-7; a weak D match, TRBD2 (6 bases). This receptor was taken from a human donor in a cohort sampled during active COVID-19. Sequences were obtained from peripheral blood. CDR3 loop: CASSHLRETRDEQYF. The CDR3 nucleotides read TGCGCCAGCAGCCACCTTAGGGAGACTAGGGACGAGCAGTACTTC.